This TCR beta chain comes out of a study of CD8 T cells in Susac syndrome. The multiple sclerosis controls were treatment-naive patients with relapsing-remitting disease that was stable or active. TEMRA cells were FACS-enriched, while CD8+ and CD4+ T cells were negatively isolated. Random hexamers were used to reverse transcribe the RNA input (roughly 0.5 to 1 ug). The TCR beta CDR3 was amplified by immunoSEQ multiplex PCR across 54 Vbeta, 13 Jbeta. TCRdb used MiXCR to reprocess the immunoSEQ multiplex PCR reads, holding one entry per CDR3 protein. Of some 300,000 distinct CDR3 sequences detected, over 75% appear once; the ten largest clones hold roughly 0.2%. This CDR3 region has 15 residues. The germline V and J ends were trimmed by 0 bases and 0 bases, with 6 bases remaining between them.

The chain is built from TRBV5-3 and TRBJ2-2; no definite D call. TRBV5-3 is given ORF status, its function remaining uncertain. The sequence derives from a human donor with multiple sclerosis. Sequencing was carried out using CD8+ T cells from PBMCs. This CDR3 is CARSLVAANTGELFF. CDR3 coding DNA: TGTGCCAGAAGCTTGGTAGCCGCGAACACCGGGGAGCTGTTTTTT.